This TCR beta chain was found in a study of Ad26.COV2.S vaccination and SARS-CoV-2 variants. This clone has only one observation. Treatment reported: around 19 received Ad26.COV2.S at low or high dose, single or two shots; about 5 received placebo; per-sample allocation not given. Following the first vaccine or placebo injection, samples were taken on day 63. Here immunoSEQ multiplex PCR was the method, and the copy in TCRdb shows in-frame clones only, minus some. The data hold around 340,000 clones, with roughly 91% observed a single time. Germline CDR1 reads MGHRA; CDR2 reads YSYEKL. V was shortened by 2 bases and J by 0 bases, with 7 bases between the two germline ends. The CDR3 covers 15 residues.

This sample comprised peripheral blood, obtained in a trial of Ad26.COV2.S vaccine versus placebo. The V gene is TRBV4-1, the J gene TRBJ2-2; D is unclear. The TCR was taken from a person aged 18 to 65 who received the Ad26.COV2.S COVID-19 vaccine or a placebo. The CDR3 DNA reads as TGCGCCAGCAGCCAACGGTTCGCGAACACCGGGGAGCTGTTTTTT. Its translation: CASSQRFANTGELFF.